These 2 T cell receptor beta chains were sequenced from one sample in a study of CD8+CD57+ T cells in acquired aplastic anemia. Genomic DNA was employed as the template in profiling TCR beta VDJ and CDR3. Each CDR3 protein is one row after TCRdb ran MiXCR on the reads. The table shows around 430,000 distinct CDR3 sequences, with more than 25% occurring only once. In patients chosen for sequencing, flow cytometry had shown CD8+CD57+ cell expansion. Sequencing was performed on sorted CD4+, CD8+, or CD8+CD57+ T cells (not recorded which) from PBMCs. These receptors came from a human donor with aplastic anemia.

In regard to this clonotype: A read error is possible here, since a much larger clone lies one base away. The rearrangement uses TRBV19 and TRBJ1-1, with 8 bases lining up with TRBD1. Germline V gives CDR1 LNHDA, CDR2 SQIVND (reference sequence). This CDR3 contains 15 residues. CDR3 in amino acids: CASSIMGDRSTEDFF. The CDR3, as DNA: TGTGCCAGTAGTATAATGGGGGACAGGAGCACTGAAGATTTCTTT.

This clonotype was counted ten times or more. The J gene is TRBJ2-7, the V gene TRBV7-6; 7 nucleotides align to TRBD2. Germline V CDR1 and CDR2: SGHVS, FNYEAQ. The CDR3 has 15 amino acids. Losses at the gene ends were 5 bases for V and 2 bases for J; bases not matched to a gene: 9. The CDR3 region is CASSPSPSGTYEQYF. DNA for the CDR3: TGTGCCAGCAGCCCGTCCCCTAGCGGAACCTACGAGCAGTACTTC.